The source of this T cell receptor (beta chain) is a study of T cell repertoires in cytomegalovirus infection. TCRdb redid the calling of the reads with MiXCR, one entry per CDR3 protein. Here the sample spans hundreds of thousands of distinct CDR3 sequences, 9% to 9.5% being singletons. This CDR3 region has 14 residues. Germline V lookup: CDR1 MNHNS, CDR2 SASEGT. V shed 5 bases and J shed 2 bases, with 13 bases lying between them. This clonotype was seen more than once but under ten times. The material sequenced was PBMCs. The genes are TRBV6-1 and TRBJ2-7, with D possibly being TRBD1 (5 bases). The sequence was collected from a human donor in good health (CMV status not recorded). Some clones in this sample may be carry-over from other donors' samples. As DNA, the CDR3 is TGTGCCAGCAGTTACGGCAGGGCTACCTACGAGCAGTACTTC. Protein: CASSYGRATYEQYF.